One T cell receptor beta chain is described in this entry. Some clones are missing from TCRdb's copy, which holds only in-frame ones; the method was immunoSEQ multiplex PCR. The sample lists 200,000 to 300,000 clones; about 89% were seen once. Per germline, CDR1 SGHTA and CDR2 FQGNSA. The CDR3 sequence is 17 residues long. Between the trimmed V and J ends, which lost 1 base and 4 bases, there was a span of 19 bases. The data derive from a study of blood T cell repertoires in COVID-19. Study at large: Specimens from acute and convalescent COVID-19 originated in the United States, Italy and Spain. The analysed material was cDNA or gDNA that came from T cells, B-cell-depleted T cells, or PBMCs.

Sequenced sample: peripheral blood. This receptor was obtained from a woman aged 55-70 years who had recovered from COVID-19. This chain links TRBV7-2 with TRBJ1-2; a possible D gene is TRBD1 (6 bases). The CDR3 protein is CASSLDSVQGRGYGYTF. DNA for the CDR3: TGTGCCAGCAGCTTAGATTCGGTACAGGGCCGGGGCTATGGCTACACCTTC.